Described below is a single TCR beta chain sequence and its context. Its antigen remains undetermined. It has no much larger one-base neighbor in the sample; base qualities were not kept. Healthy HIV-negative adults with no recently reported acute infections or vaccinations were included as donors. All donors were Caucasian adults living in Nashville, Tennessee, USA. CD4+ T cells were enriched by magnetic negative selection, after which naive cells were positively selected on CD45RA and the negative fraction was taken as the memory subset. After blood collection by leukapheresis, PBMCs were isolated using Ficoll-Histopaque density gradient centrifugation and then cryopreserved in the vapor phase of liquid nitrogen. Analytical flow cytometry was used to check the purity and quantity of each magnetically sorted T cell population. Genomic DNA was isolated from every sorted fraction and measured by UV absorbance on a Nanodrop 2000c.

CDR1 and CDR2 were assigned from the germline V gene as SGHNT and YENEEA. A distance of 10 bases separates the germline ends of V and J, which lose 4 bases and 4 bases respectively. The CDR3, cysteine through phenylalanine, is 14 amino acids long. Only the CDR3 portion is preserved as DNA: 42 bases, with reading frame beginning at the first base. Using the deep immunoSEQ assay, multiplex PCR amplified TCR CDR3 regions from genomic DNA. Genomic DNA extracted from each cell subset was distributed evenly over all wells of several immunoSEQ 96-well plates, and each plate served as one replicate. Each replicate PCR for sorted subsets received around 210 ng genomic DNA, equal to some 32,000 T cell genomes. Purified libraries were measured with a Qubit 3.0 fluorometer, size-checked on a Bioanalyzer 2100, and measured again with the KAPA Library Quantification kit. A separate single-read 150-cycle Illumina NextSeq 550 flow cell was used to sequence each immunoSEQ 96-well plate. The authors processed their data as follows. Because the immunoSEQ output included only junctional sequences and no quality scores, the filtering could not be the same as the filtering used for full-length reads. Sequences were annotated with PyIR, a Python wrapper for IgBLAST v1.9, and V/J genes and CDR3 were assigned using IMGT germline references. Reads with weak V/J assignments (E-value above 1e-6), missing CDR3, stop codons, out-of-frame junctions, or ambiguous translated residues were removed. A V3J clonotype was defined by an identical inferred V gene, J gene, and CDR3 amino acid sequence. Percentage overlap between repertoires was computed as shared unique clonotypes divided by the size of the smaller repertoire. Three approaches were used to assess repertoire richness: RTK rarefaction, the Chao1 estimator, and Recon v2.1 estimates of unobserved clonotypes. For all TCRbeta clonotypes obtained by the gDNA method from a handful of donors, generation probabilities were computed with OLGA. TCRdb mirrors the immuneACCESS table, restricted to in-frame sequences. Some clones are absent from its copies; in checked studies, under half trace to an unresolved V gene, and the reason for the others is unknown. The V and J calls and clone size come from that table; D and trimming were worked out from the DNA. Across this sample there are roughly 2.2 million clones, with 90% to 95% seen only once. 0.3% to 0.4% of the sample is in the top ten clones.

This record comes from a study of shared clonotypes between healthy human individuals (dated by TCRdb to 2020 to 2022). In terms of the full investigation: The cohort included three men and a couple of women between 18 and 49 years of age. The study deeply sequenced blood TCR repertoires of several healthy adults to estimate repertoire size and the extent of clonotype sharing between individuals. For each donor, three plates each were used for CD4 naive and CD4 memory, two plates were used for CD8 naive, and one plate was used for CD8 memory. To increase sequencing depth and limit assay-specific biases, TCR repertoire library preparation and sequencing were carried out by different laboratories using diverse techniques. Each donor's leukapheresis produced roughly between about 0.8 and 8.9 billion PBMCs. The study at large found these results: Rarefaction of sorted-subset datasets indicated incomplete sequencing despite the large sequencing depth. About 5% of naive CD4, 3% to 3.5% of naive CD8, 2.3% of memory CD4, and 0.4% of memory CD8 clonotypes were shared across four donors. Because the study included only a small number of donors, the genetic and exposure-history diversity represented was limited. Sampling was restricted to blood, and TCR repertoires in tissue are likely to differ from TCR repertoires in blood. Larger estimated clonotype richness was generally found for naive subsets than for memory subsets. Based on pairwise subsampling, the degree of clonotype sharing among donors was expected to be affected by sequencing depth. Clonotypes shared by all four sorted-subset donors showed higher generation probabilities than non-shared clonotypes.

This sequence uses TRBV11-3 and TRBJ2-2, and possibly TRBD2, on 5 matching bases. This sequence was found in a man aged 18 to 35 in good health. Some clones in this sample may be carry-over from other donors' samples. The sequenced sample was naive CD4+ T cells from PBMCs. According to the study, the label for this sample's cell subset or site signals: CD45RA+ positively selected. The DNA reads TGTGCCAGCAGCTCCCGGGAAGGCACCGGGGAGCTGTTTTTT. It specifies CASSSREGTGELFF.